This T cell receptor beta chain was found in a study of control samples from healthy donors and cancer patients. Here immunoSEQ multiplex PCR was the method, and the copy in TCRdb shows in-frame clones only, minus some. Of under 200,000 clones listed, 90% to 95% are singletons. This CDR3 region has 12 residues. Germline CDR1 SEHNR, CDR2 FQNEAQ (reference sequence). Trimming stripped 7 bases from V and 8 bases from J, with 11 bases between. This receptor was identified in a woman in her twenties or thirties in good health. The chain couples TRBV7-9 to TRBJ2-2, with D perhaps TRBD2 (5 bases). The sequenced sample consisted of blood. The CDR3, as DNA: TGTGCCAGCATCCCGGACTCAGGGGAGCTGTTTTTT. Translating it yields CASIPDSGELFF.